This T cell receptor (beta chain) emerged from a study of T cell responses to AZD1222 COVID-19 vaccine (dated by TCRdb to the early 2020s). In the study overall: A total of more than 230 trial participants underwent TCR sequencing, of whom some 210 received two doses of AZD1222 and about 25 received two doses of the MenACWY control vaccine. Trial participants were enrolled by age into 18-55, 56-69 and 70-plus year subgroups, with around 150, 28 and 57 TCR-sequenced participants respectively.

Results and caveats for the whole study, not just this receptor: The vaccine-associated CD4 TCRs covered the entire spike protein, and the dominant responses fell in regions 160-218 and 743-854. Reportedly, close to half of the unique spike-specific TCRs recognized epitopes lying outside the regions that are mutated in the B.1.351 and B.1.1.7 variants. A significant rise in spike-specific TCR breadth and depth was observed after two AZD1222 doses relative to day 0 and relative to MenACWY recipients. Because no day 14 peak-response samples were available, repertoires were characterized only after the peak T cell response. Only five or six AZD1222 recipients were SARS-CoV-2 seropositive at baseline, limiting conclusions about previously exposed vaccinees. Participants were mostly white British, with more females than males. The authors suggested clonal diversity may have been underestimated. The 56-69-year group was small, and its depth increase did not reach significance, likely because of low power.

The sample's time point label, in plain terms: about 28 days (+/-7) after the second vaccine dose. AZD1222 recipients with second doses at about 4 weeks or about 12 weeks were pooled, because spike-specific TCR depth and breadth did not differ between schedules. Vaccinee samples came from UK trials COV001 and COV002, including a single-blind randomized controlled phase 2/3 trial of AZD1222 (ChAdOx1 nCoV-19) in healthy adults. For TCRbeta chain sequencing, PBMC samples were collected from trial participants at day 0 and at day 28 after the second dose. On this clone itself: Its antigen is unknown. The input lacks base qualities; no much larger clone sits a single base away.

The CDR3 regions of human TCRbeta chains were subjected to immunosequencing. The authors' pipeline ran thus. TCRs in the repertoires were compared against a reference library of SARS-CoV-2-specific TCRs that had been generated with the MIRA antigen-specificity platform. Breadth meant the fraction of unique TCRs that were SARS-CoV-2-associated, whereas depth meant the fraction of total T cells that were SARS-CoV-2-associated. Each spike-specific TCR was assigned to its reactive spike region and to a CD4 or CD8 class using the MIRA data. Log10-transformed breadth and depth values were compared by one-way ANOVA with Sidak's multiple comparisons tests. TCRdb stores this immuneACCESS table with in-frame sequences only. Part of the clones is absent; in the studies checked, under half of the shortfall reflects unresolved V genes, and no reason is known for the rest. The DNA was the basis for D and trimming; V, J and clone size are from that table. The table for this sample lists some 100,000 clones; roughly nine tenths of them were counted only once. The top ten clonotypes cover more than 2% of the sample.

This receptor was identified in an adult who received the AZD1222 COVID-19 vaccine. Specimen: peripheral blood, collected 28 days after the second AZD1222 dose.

In nucleotide form, the sequence is TGTGCCAGTAGTTGGGACACCTCCTACGAGCAGTACTTC. Its translation reads: CASSWDTSYEQYF. The sequence joins TRBV19 to TRBJ2-7; the D gene is perhaps TRBD1, on 6 matching bases. The CDR3, cysteine through phenylalanine, is 13 amino acids long. The kept DNA is CDR3 alone, 39 bases in frame from the first base. For CDR1 and CDR2, the germline V gene (reference sequence) lists LNHDA and SQIVND. Trimming costs V 5 bases and J 0 bases, and their ends lie 8 bases apart. Joined to the reference TRBV19 and TRBJ2-7 proteins, this CDR3 gives the full variable domain: DGGITQSPKYLFRKEGQNVTLSCEQNLNHDAMYWYRQDPGQGLRLIYYSQIVNDFQKGDIAEGYSVSREKKESFPLTVTSAQKNPTAFYLCASSWDTSYEQYFGPGTRLTVT.